This T cell receptor beta chain was documented in a study of shared clonotypes between healthy human individuals. Study-wide results and caveats: Clonotypes shared by all four sorted-subset donors had higher generation probabilities than non-shared clonotypes. Around 5.4% of naive CD4 clonotypes were common to a handful of donors.

Naive-designated CD8 cells lacked CD45RO, were positively enriched for CCR7, and omitted terminally differentiated effector memory CD45RA+ cells. The donors, all of them Caucasian adults, lived in Nashville, Tennessee. Trimming stripped 0 bases from V and 0 bases from J, with 9 bases between. The CDR3 spans 15 residues. Germline V gene lookup returns CDR1 SGHVS and CDR2 FNYEAQ. Points on this clone: The antigen is undetermined.

Profiling relied on immunoSEQ multiplex PCR, and the TCRdb table lists in-frame clones only, not all of them. The sample holds some 2.1 million clones, about 95% seen once. The receptor was isolated from a man aged 18 to 30 in good health. Sequenced: naive CD8+ T cells sorted from blood. This chain links TRBV7-6 with TRBJ2-7; D remains ambiguous. CDR3: CASSLAHGSSYEQYF. CDR3 nucleotides: TGTGCCAGCAGCTTAGCGCACGGAAGCTCCTACGAGCAGTACTTC.